The text below deals with one T cell receptor beta chain. TCRdb re-analysed the 5' RACE reads in MiXCR, keeping a single row per CDR3 protein. The data show more than 60,000 distinct CDR3 sequences, approximately 6.3% seen once. Sample time point: sample taken at primary tumor resection. The input material, whole RNA from tumor, nontumor lung or frozen PBMC, was sequenced unsorted. The data are from a study of spatial heterogeneity in lung cancer. CDR3 length: 14 amino acids. With 5 bases removed from V and 9 bases from J, the gap between germline ends came to 14 bases. The rearrangement links TRBV12-3 or TRBV12-4 to TRBJ1-6; D uncertain. Sequenced here: PBMCs, sampled at surgery. The source is a female donor with early-stage non-small cell lung cancer. The CDR3 DNA is TGTGCCAGCAGTAATAGCGATTCGGGTTCACCCCTCCACTTT. As protein: CASSNSDSGSPLHF.